This T cell receptor (beta chain) was sequenced during a study of early T cells in non-severe SARS-CoV-2 infection. The wider study: Chains stayed unpaired after sequencing of bulk RNA from unsorted whole blood.

Researchers attached unique molecular identifiers to individual cDNA molecules. From the 5' RACE reads, TCRdb called clonotypes with MiXCR, one entry per CDR3 protein. Among fewer than 85,000 distinct CDR3 sequences listed, 12% were seen once. This clonotype was counted only a few times. The antigen remains unidentified. Study conclusions and caveats: VDJdb-based annotation leaned toward anti-spike CD8 responses and missed private and CD4 specificities.

Germline V gene data show CDR1 as DFQATT and CDR2 as SNEGSKA (reference sequence). The CDR3 consists of 11 residues. Trimming removed 0 bases from V and 9 bases from J, with 9 bases in between. This chain links TRBV20-1 with TRBJ2-7; D gene ambiguous. The receptor was isolated from an adult who was a healthcare worker with PCR-confirmed SARS-CoV-2 infection or an uninfected control (not recorded which). The source material was whole blood. This chain's CDR3 is CSAREGPRQYF. CDR3 DNA: TGCAGTGCTAGAGAGGGCCCTCGGCAGTACTTC.